What follows are 28 T cell receptor beta chains derived from one specimen sequenced in a study of blood T cell repertoires in COVID-19. Here immunoSEQ multiplex PCR was the method, and the copy in TCRdb shows in-frame clones only, minus some. In the table there are roughly 36,000 clones, 85% to 95% of which are singletons. Sequencing used peripheral blood. The receptor set was obtained from a human donor with active COVID-19. The donor label of this sample is uncertain.

The CDR3 DNA sequence: TGTGCCACCGGACATCCAGGGGACAATGGCTACACCTTC. It translates to CATGHPGDNGYTF. The chain joins TRBV24-1 to TRBJ1-2, with D maybe TRBD1 (6 bases). The CDR3 sequence is 13 residues long. The germline V gene has CDR1 KGHDR and CDR2 SFDVKD. Between the trimmed V and J ends, which lost 9 bases and 6 bases, there was a span of 16 bases.

The chain has TRBV11-3 and TRBJ2-1; 7 bases match TRBD1. Germline V gene sequence: CDR1 SGHNT, CDR2 YENEEA. The CDR3 runs 15 residues. The V gene end was trimmed by 5 bases and the J gene end by 0 bases; junction bases not matched to a gene: 4. CDR3 coding DNA: TGTGCCAGCAGCACTCACAGGGGCTCCTACAATGAGCAGTTCTTC. This translates into CASSTHRGSYNEQFF.

The V call is TRBV6-5, the J call TRBJ1-1; unclear D gene. Trimming removed 4 bases at V and 4 bases at J, with 16 bases between. This CDR3 is built from 15 residues. CDR1 is MNHEY and CDR2 is SVGAGI in the germline V gene. The CDR3 region is CASSLGVGATTEAFF. The CDR3 DNA is TGTGCCAGCAGTTTGGGCGTGGGAGCGACCACTGAAGCTTTCTTT.

This clone was recorded only once. The chain recombines TRBV18 with TRBJ2-1; 8 bases agree with TRBD1. Germline CDR1 reads KGHSH; CDR2 reads LQKENI. The V gene end was trimmed by 5 bases and the J gene end by 0 bases; junction bases not matched to a gene: 3. This CDR3 is built from 15 residues. CDR3 bases: TGTGCCAGCTCAACGGGACAGGCCTCCTACAATGAGCAGTTCTTC. Its translation: CASSTGQASYNEQFF.

The CDR3 protein is CASSRGGGHNEQFF. DNA for the CDR3: TGTGCCAGCAGTCGAGGGGGGGGCCACAATGAGCAGTTCTTC. This chain uses TRBV6-6 with TRBJ2-1; weak D call: TRBD2 (7 bases). The length of the CDR3 is 14 residues. The germline gives CDR1 MNHNY, CDR2 SVGAGI (reference sequence). Trimming took off 5 bases at V and 5 bases at J, with 13 bases between the two ends.

The genes are TRBV16 and TRBJ2-7; D is possibly TRBD1 (6 bases). Germline V gene sequence: CDR1 KGHSY, CDR2 FQNENV. The CDR3 loop spans 14 amino acids. The V and J ends lost 5 bases and 4 bases respectively, with 15 bases between them. CDR3 loop: CASSTEGVPYEQYF. CDR3 bases: TGTGCCAGCAGCACCGAGGGGGTCCCTTACGAGCAGTACTTC. Together with reference TRBV16 and TRBJ2-7, the CDR3 gives the full variable domain: GEEVAQTPKHLVRGEGQKAKLYCAPIKGHSYVFWYQQVLKNEFKFLISFQNENVFDETGMPKERFSAKCLPNSPCSLEIQATKLEDSAVYFCASSTEGVPYEQYFGPGTRLTVT.

The chain employs TRBV19 and TRBJ2-5, with 9 nucleotides matching TRBD1. CDR3 length equals 16 residues. Germline loops: CDR1 LNHDA, CDR2 SQIVND (reference sequence). V lost 5 bases, J lost 4 bases, and 11 bases stayed unmatched. Here the CDR3 reads CASSAGTGNIRETQYF. CDR3 DNA sequence: TGTGCCAGTAGTGCCGGGACAGGGAATATCCGAGAGACCCAGTACTTC.

The chain uses TRBV5-5 and TRBJ2-1; TRBD2 agrees at 13 bases. The germline V gene has CDR1 SGHKS and CDR2 YYEKEE (reference sequence). This CDR3 region has 15 residues. Losses at the gene ends were 0 bases for V and 6 bases for J; bases not matched to a gene: 0. CDR3 residues: CASSLGLAGGNEQFF. As DNA, the CDR3 is TGTGCCAGCAGCTTGGGACTAGCGGGAGGCAATGAGCAGTTCTTC.

This chain joins TRBV24-1 and TRBJ2-7, with TRBD2 as a possible D gene (6 bases). The germline V gene has CDR1 KGHDR and CDR2 SFDVKD. With 4 bases removed from V and 3 bases from J, the gap between germline ends came to 18 bases. The CDR3 contains 16 residues. In DNA form, the CDR3 reads TGTGCCACCAGTGACCCCGGGAGTTTGGAGGACTACGAGCAGTACTTC. It yields the protein CATSDPGSLEDYEQYF.

This clone was detected a few times. The chain uses TRBV19 and TRBJ1-5; D is unclear. The germline CDR1 and CDR2 sequences are LNHDA and SQIVND (reference sequence). The germline V and J ends were trimmed by 3 bases and 10 bases, with 16 bases remaining between them. CDR3 length: 14 residues. CDR3: CASSIGLGSQPQHF. The CDR3 region has the DNA TGTGCCAGTAGTATTGGGCTGGGGAGTCAACCCCAGCATTTT.

V is TRBV5-6 and J is TRBJ1-1, with D possibly TRBD1 on 6 matching bases. V lost 1 base and J lost 4, with 11 bases in between. CDR1 and CDR2 from the germline V gene are SGHDT and YYEEEE. The CDR3 is made up of 14 amino acids. The CDR3 protein is CASSLSGRGTEAFF. As DNA, the CDR3 is TGTGCCAGCAGCTTGAGCGGCAGGGGCACTGAAGCTTTCTTT.

The chain carries TRBV7-9 and TRBJ1-3, with D unclear. The CDR3 has 16 amino acids. Trimming removed 5 bases from V and 9 bases from J, with 23 bases in between. CDR1 is SEHNR and CDR2 is FQNEAQ in the germline V gene (reference sequence). CDR3 in amino acids: CASSPGLRPTVPTIYF. The CDR3 region has the DNA TGTGCCAGCAGCCCGGGTTTGCGTCCGACCGTCCCCACCATATATTTT.

The genes are TRBV6-5 and TRBJ1-5; 9 bases are shared with TRBD1. The CDR3 loop spans 15 amino acids. In germline, CDR1 is MNHEY, CDR2 SVGAGI. After removal of 7 bases from V and 3 bases from J, the junction contained 7 bases not matched to a gene. This CDR3 is CASKEQGALNQPQHF. Here the CDR3 DNA reads TGTGCCAGCAAGGAACAGGGGGCTCTCAATCAGCCCCAGCATTTT.

V usage is TRBV15 and J usage is TRBJ2-2, with TRBD1 as a possible D gene (6 bases). V lost 0 bases and J 5 bases, leaving 10 bases between the germline ends. The CDR3 runs to 15 residues. The germline V gene has CDR1 LNHNV and CDR2 YYDKDF (reference sequence). CDR3 region: CATSRDPGATGELFF. CDR3 sequence (DNA): TGTGCCACCAGCAGAGATCCAGGGGCAACCGGGGAGCTGTTTTTT.

This chain joins TRBV3-1 (or the pseudogene TRBV3-2) and TRBJ2-3, with D uncertain. V was shortened by 1 base and J by 2 bases, with 7 bases between the two germline ends. The CDR3 loop spans 14 amino acids. Germline V gene data show CDR1 as LGHDT and CDR2 as YNNKEL (reference sequence). The CDR3 loop reads CASSQAHDTDTQYF. CDR3 nucleotide sequence: TGTGCCAGCAGCCAAGCACACGACACAGATACGCAGTATTTT.

Only a few counts were recorded for this clone. The chain has TRBV4-1 and TRBJ1-2; the D is unclear. The CDR3 covers 14 residues. V dropped 4 bases and J dropped 2 bases, with 11 bases sitting between them. Germline assignment: CDR1 MGHRA and CDR2 YSYEKL. The CDR3 bases are TGCGCCAGCAGCCCATGGGAGGGAAACTATGGCTACACCTTC. Protein sequence: CASSPWEGNYGYTF.

This chain connects TRBV11-3 to TRBJ2-5, with a weak D call TRBD2 (5 bases). Per the germline V gene, CDR1 is SGHNT and CDR2 is YENEEA. The CDR3 length is 12 residues. The V and J ends lost 5 bases and 1 base respectively, with 5 bases between them. The CDR3 spells CASSAGQETQYF. In DNA, the CDR3 is TGTGCCAGCAGCGCGGGCCAAGAGACCCAGTACTTC.

The chain combines TRBV6-5 with TRBJ1-1; the D is unclear. Looked up from germline, CDR1 is MNHEY and CDR2 is SVGAGI. V was pared by 4 bases and J by 8 bases, with 14 bases between. CDR3 length equals 13 residues. CDR3 nucleotides: TGTGCCAGCAGTTCCTCCGGGTGGTCGGAAGCTTTCTTT. It specifies CASSSSGWSEAFF.

The V gene is TRBV5-4, the J gene TRBJ2-2; TRBD2 matches at 7 bases. V was clipped by 4 bases and J by 2 bases; unmatched bases: 8. The CDR3 extends over 16 amino acids. CDR1 and CDR2 (germline): SGHNT, YYREEE (reference sequence). The CDR3 protein is CASSQIGRDNTGELFF. The DNA of the CDR3 is TGTGCCAGCAGCCAGATAGGGAGGGATAACACCGGGGAGCTGTTTTTT.

The chain carries TRBV19 and TRBJ2-7, with 8 bases matching TRBD1. J lost 1 base, V lost 5 bases, and 4 bases had no gene match. CDR3 size: 14 residues. CDR1 and CDR2 (germline): LNHDA, SQIVND (reference sequence). The CDR3 loop is CASSLRQGSYEQYF. CDR3 DNA sequence: TGTGCCAGTAGTCTTAGACAGGGGTCCTACGAGCAGTACTTC. Variable domain in full (rest from reference TRBV19 and TRBJ2-7): DGGITQSPKYLFRKEGQNVTLSCEQNLNHDAMYWYRQDPGQGLRLIYYSQIVNDFQKGDIAEGYSVSREKKESFPLTVTSAQKNPTAFYLCASSLRQGSYEQYFGPGTRLTVT.

The V gene is TRBV29-1, the J gene TRBJ1-2, with D possibly being TRBD1 (5 bases). The V gene lost 4 bases and the J gene lost 0 bases, with 15 bases spanning the gap. The CDR3 contains 15 residues. Germline CDR1 SQVTM, CDR2 ANQGSEA. CDR3 nucleotides: TGCAGCGTTGTCTCTGGGGCGGACCCTAACTATGGCTACACCTTC. It is translated as CSVVSGADPNYGYTF. Full variable domain (rest looked up from reference TRBV29-1 and TRBJ1-2): SAVISQKPSRDICQRGTSLTIQCQVDSQVTMMFWYRQQPGQSLTLIATANQGSEATYESGFVIDKFPISRPNLTFSTLTVSNMSPEDSSIYLCSVVSGADPNYGYTFGSGTRLTVV.

The chain employs TRBV5-1 and TRBJ2-1; the D is unclear. V lost 6 bases and J 5 bases, leaving 18 bases between the germline ends. Germline-derived CDR1 and CDR2 are SGHRS and YFSETQ. The CDR3 extends over 15 amino acids. The CDR3 DNA sequence: TGCGCCAGCAATCTAATATGGCGGAGTAACAATGAGCAGTTCTTC. This gives the protein CASNLIWRSNNEQFF.

This sequence joins TRBV12-5 and TRBJ1-2; D is perhaps TRBD1 (5 bases). The CDR3 loop spans 14 amino acids. Germline CDR1 and CDR2: LGHNT and FRNRAP. V gave up 6 bases and J gave up 4 bases, with 15 bases separating them. DNA for the CDR3: TGTGCTAGTGGCCCGCAGGGTGTGGGCTATGGCTACACCTTC. Protein: CASGPQGVGYGYTF.

This rearrangement joins TRBV7-8 to TRBJ1-2, with TRBD1 matching over 7 bases. V gave up 5 bases and J gave up 7 bases; unmatched junction bases: 10. This CDR3 region has 14 residues. Germline V gene lookup returns CDR1 SGHVS and CDR2 FQNEAQ. CDR3 in amino acids: CASSPPGQALGYTF. In nucleotides, the CDR3 is TGTGCCAGCAGCCCACCAGGACAGGCCCTTGGCTACACCTTC.

V gene TRBV3-1 (or the pseudogene TRBV3-2) combines with J gene TRBJ2-3; 14 nucleotides line up with TRBD2. The CDR3 consists of 17 residues. In germline, CDR1 is LGHDT, CDR2 YNNKEL (reference sequence). Losses at the gene ends were 4 bases for V and 5 bases for J; bases not matched to a gene: 8. CDR3 coding DNA: TGTGCCAGCAGCCCGGGACTAGCGGGAGCTTTGGGAGATACGCAGTATTTT. As protein: CASSPGLAGALGDTQYF.

The count of this clone is one. V gene TRBV7-8 combines with J gene TRBJ2-2, with D tentatively TRBD1 (6 bases). Germline V gene data show CDR1 as SGHVS and CDR2 as FQNEAQ. This CDR3 has 13 residues. The ends were cut back, 5 bases at V and 6 bases at J, with 10 bases in the middle. CDR3 protein: CASSPRGSGELFF. CDR3 bases: TGTGCCAGCAGCCCCAGGGGTTCCGGGGAGCTGTTTTTT.

The V call is TRBV28, the J call TRBJ2-5; D might be TRBD2 (6 bases). Between the trimmed V and J ends, which lost 7 bases and 2 bases, there was a span of 17 bases. CDR1 and CDR2 (germline): MDHEN, SYDVKM. The CDR3 has 15 residues. In DNA, the CDR3 is TGTGCCAGCAACGGGGGATCAGTTCAGCAAGAGACCCAGTACTTC. The encoded protein is CASNGGSVQQETQYF.

V gene TRBV28 combines with J gene TRBJ2-1; D possibly corresponds to TRBD1 (6 bases). The germline V gene encodes CDR1 MDHEN and CDR2 SYDVKM. The CDR3 spans 16 residues. V gave up 5 bases and J gave up 8 bases, with 22 bases separating them. In DNA form, the CDR3 reads TGTGCCAGCAGTCCGCCCGGGACACTCCGGCGGCATGAGCAGTTCTTC. This codes for CASSPPGTLRRHEQFF.